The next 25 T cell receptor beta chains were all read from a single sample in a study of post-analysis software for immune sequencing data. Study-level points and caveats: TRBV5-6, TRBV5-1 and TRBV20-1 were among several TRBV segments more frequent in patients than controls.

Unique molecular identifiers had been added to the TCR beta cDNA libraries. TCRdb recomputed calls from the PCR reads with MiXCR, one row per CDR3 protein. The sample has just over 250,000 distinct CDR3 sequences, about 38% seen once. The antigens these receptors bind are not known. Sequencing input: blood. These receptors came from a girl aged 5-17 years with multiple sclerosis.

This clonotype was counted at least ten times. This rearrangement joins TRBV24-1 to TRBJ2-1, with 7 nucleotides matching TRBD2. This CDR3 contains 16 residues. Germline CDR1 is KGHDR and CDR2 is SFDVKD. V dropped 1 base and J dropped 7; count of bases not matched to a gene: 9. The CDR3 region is CATSDFGGRAGNEQFF. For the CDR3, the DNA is TGTGCCACCAGTGATTTCGGGGGGAGGGCCGGGAATGAGCAGTTCTTC.

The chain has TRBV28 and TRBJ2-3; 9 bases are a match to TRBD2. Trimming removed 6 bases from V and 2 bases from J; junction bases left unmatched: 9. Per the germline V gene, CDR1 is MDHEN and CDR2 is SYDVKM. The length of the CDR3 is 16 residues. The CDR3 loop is CASSRISGGDTDTQYF. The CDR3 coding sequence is TGTGCCAGCAGCCGCATTAGCGGGGGAGACACAGATACGCAGTATTTT.

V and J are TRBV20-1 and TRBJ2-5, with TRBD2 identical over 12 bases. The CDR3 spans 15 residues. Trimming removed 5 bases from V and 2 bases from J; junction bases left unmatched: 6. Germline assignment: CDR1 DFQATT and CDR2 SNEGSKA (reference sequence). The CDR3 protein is CSASRGLAGQETQYF. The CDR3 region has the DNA TGCAGTGCTTCACGGGGACTAGCGGGTCAAGAGACCCAGTACTTC.

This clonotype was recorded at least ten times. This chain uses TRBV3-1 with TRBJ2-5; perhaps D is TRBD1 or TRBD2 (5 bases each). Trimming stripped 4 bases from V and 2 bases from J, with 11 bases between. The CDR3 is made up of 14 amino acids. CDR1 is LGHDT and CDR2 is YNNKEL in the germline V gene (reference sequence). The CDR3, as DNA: TGTGCCAGCAGCCCCCAGGGAGTACAAGAGACCCAGTACTTC. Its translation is CASSPQGVQETQYF.

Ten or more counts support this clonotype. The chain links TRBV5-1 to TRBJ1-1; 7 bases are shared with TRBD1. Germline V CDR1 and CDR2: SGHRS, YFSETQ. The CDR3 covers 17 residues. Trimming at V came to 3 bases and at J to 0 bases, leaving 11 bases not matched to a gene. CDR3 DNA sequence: TGCGCCAGCAGCTGGAAACGGGGACAGCCCATGAACACTGAAGCTTTCTTT. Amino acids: CASSWKRGQPMNTEAFF.

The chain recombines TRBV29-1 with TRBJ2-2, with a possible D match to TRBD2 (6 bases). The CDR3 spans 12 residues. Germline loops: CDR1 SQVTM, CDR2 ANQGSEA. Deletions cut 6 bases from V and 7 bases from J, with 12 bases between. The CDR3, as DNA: TGCAGCGTAGGGCGGGGTTACGGGGAGCTGTTTTTT. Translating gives CSVGRGYGELFF.

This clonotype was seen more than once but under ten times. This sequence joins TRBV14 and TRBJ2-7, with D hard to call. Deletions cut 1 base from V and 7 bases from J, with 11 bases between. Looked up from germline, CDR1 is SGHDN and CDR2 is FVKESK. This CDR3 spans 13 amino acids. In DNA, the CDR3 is TGTGCCAGCAGCCAAGCCGACTTGGATGAGCAGTACTTC. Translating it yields CASSQADLDEQYF.

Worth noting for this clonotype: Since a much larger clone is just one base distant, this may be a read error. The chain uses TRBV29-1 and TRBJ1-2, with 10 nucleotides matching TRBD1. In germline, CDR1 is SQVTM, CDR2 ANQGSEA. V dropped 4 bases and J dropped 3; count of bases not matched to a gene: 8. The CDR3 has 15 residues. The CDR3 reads CSVAVGQGVDYGYTF. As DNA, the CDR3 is TGCAGCGTTGCAGTCGGACAGGGGGTGGACTATGGCTACACCTTC.

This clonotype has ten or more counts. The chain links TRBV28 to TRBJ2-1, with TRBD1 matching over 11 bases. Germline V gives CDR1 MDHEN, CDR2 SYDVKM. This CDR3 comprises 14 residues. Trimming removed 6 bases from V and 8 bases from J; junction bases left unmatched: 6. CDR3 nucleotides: TGTGCCAGCAGCCCGGGACAGGGGGTACATGAGCAGTTCTTC. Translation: CASSPGQGVHEQFF.

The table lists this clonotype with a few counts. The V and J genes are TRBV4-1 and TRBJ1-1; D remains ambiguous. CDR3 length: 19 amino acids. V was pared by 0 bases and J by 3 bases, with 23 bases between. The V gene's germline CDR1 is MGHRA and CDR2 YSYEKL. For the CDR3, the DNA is TGCGCCAGCAGCCAAGATGTCCAGGACTCCCTACTAATGGACACTGAAGCTTTCTTT. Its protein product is CASSQDVQDSLLMDTEAFF.

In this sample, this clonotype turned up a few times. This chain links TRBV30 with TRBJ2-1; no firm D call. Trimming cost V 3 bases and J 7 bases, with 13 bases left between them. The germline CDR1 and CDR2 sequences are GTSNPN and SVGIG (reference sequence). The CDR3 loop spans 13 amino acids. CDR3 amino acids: CAWSSGLGNEQFF. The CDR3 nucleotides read TGTGCCTGGAGCTCTGGGCTAGGGAATGAGCAGTTCTTC. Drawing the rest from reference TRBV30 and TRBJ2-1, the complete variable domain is SQTIHQWPATLVQPVGSPLSLECTVEGTSNPNLYWYRQAAGRGLQLLFYSVGIGQISSEVPQNLSASRPQDRQFILSSKKLLLSDSGFYLCAWSSGLGNEQFFGPGTRLTVL.

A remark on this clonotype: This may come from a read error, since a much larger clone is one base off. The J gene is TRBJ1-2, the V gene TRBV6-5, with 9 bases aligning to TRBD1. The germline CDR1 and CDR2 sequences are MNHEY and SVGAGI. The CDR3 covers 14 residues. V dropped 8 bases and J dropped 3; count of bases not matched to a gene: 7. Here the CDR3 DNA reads TGTGCCAGCGGTGGACAGGGGATCGACTATGGCTACACCTTC. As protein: CASGGQGIDYGYTF.

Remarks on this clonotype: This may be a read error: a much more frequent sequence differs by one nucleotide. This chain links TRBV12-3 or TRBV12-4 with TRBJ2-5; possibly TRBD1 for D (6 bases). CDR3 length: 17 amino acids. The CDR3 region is CASSPFRGTDLRETRYF. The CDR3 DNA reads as TGTGCCAGCAGTCCCTTTAGGGGGACCGATCTAAGGGAGACCCGGTACTTC.

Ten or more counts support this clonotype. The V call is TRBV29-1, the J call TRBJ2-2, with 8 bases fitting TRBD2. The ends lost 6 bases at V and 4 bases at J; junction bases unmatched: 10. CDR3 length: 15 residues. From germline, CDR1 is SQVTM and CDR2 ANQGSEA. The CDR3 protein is CSVTSGSVGTGELFF. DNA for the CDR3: TGCAGCGTAACCAGCGGGAGTGTCGGCACCGGGGAGCTGTTTTTT.

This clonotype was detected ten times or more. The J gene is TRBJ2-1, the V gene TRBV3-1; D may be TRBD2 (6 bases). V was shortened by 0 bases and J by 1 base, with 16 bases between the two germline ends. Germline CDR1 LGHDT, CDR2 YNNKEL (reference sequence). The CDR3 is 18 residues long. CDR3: CASSQDDVRRGSYNEQFF. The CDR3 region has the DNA TGTGCCAGCAGCCAAGATGACGTCCGGAGGGGATCCTACAATGAGCAGTTCTTC.

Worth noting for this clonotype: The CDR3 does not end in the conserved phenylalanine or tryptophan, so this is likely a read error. This CDR3 is CASSLARMDTEAFC. The CDR3 nucleotides are TGTGCCAGCAGCTTAGCACGGATGGACACTGAAGCTTTCTGT. The chain links TRBV7-9 to TRBJ1-1; unclear D gene. The CDR3 spans 14 residues. V was shortened by 0 bases and J by 3 bases, with 8 bases between the two germline ends. Germline V gene data show CDR1 as SEHNR and CDR2 as FQNEAQ (reference sequence).

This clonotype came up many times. CDR3 region: CASSRQGLSNEKLFF. The CDR3 region has the DNA TGTGCCAGCAGTCGCCAGGGACTGAGTAATGAAAAACTGTTTTTT. The chain uses TRBV12-3 or TRBV12-4 and TRBJ1-4; TRBD1 is a possible D gene (5 bases). The CDR3 length is 15 residues. V lost 5 bases and J 4 bases, leaving 14 bases between the germline ends.

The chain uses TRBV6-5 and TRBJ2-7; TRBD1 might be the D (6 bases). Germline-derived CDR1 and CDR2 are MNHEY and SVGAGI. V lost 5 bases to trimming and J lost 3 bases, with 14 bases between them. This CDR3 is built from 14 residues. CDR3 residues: CASSLDRQHYEQYF. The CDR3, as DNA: TGTGCCAGCAGTCTTGACAGGCAGCACTACGAGCAGTACTTC.

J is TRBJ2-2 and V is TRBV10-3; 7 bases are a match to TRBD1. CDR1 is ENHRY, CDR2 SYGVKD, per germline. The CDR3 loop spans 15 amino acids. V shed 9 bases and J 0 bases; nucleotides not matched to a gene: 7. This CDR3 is CAIPLTGANTGELFF. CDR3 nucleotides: TGTGCCATACCACTTACAGGGGCGAACACCGGGGAGCTGTTTTTT.

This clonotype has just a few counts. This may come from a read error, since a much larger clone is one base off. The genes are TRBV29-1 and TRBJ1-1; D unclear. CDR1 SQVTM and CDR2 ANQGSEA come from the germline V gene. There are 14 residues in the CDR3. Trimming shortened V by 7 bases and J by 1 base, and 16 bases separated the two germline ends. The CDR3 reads CSGAQSPRNTEAFF. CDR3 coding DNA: TGCAGCGGAGCACAATCACCTAGGAACACTGAAGCTTTCTTT.

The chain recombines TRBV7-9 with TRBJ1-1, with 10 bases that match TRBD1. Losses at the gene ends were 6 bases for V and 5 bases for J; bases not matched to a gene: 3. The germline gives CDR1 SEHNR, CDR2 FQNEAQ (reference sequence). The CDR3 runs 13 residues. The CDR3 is CASSGQGETEAFF. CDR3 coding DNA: TGTGCCAGCAGTGGACAGGGGGAGACTGAAGCTTTCTTT. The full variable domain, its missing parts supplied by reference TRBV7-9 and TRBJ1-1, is DTGVSQNPRHKITKRGQNVTFRCDPISEHNRLYWYRQTLGQGPEFLTYFQNEAQLEKSRLLSDRFSAERPKGSFSTLEIQRTEQGDSAMYLCASSGQGETEAFFGQGTRLTVV.

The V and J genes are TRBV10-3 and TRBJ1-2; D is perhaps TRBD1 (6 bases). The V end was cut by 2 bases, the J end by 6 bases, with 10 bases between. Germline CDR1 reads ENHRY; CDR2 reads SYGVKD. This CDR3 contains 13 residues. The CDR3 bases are TGTGCCATCAGTGAGGGGGGCAACAATGGCTACACCTTC. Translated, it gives CAISEGGNNGYTF.

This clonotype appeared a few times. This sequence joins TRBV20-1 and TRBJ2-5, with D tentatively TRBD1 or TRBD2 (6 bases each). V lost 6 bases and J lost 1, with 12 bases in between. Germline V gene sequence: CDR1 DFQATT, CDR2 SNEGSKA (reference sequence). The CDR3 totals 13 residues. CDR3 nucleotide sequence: TGCAGTGCGGAGGGACACTCCCAAGAGACCCAGTACTTC. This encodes CSAEGHSQETQYF.

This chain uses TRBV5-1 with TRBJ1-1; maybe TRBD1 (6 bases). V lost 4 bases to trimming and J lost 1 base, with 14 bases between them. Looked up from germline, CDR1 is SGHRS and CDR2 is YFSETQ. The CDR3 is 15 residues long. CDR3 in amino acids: CASSHYPGQNTEAFF. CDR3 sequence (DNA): TGCGCCAGCAGCCACTACCCGGGACAGAACACTGAAGCTTTCTTT.

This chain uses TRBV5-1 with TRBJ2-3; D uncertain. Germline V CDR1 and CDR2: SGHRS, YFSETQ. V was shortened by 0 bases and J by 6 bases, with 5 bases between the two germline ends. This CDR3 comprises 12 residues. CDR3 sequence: CASSLEEDTQYF. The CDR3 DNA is TGCGCCAGCAGCTTGGAGGAGGATACGCAGTATTTT.